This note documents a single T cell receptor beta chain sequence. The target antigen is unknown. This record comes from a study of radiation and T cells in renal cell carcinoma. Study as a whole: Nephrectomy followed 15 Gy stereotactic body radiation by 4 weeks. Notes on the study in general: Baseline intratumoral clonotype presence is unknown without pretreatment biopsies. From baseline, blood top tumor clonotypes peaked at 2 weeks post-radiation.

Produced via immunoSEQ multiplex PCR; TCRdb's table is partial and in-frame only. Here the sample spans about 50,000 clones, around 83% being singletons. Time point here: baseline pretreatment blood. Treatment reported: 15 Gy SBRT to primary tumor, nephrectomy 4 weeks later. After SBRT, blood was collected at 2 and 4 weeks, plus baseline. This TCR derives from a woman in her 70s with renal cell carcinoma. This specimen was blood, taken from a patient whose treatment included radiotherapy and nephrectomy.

The CDR3 DNA is TGTGCCAGCACCGGTTGGGGACAGGGGGCAACTGAAGCTTTCTTT. It codes for CASTGWGQGATEAFF. This chain joins TRBV7-9 and TRBJ1-1, with 12 bases fitting TRBD1. Germline values: CDR1 SEHNR, CDR2 FQNEAQ (reference sequence). V was pared by 7 bases and J by 5 bases, with 8 bases of the junction left unmatched. This CDR3 has 15 amino acids. The whole variable domain, remainder taken from reference TRBV7-9 and TRBJ1-1, is DTGVSQNPRHKITKRGQNVTFRCDPISEHNRLYWYRQTLGQGPEFLTYFQNEAQLEKSRLLSDRFSAERPKGSFSTLEIQRTEQGDSAMYLCASTGWGQGATEAFFGQGTRLTVV.